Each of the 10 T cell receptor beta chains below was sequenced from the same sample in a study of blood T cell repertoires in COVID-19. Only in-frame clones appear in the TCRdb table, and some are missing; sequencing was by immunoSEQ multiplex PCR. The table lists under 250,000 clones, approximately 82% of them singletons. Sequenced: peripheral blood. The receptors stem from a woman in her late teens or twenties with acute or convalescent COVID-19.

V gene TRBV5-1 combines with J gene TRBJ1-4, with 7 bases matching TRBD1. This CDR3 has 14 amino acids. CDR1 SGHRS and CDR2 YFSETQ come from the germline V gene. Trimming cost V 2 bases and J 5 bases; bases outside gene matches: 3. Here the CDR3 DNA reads TGCGCCAGCAGCTTACAGGGGAGGAATGAAAAACTGTTTTTT. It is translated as CASSLQGRNEKLFF.

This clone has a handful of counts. The CDR3 spells CASSRADASRDGYTF. The CDR3 DNA is TGTGCCAGCAGCCGAGCTGACGCCTCGAGGGATGGCTACACCTTC. J is TRBJ1-2 and V is TRBV7-9; D ambiguous. The CDR3 sequence is 15 residues long. With 5 bases removed from V and 6 bases from J, the gap between germline ends came to 19 bases. In germline, CDR1 is SEHNR, CDR2 FQNEAQ (reference sequence).

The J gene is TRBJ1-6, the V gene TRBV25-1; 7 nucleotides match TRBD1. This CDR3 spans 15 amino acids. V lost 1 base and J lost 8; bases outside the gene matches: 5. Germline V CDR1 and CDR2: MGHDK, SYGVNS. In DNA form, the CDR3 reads TGTGCCAGCAGTGAATCGCTACAGGGGCATTCACCCCTCCACTTT. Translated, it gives CASSESLQGHSPLHF. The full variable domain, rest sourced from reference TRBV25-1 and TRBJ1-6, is EADIYQTPRYLVIGTGKKITLECSQTMGHDKMYWYQQDPGMELHLIHYSYGVNSTEKGDLSSESTVSRIRTEHFPLTLESARPSHTSQYLCASSESLQGHSPLHFGNGTRLTVT.

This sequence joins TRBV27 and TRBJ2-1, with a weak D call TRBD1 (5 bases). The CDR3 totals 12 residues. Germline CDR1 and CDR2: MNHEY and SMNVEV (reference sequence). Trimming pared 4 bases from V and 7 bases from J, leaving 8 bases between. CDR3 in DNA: TGTGCCAGCAGTTCAGGGCTAAATGAGCAGTTCTTC. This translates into CASSSGLNEQFF.

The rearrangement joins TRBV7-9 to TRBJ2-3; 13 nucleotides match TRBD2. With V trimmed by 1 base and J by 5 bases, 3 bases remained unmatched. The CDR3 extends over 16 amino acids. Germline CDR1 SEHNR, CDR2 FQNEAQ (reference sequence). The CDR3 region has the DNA TGTGCCAGCAGCTTAGTACTAGCGGGAGGGCGAGATACGCAGTATTTT. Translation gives CASSLVLAGGRDTQYF.

The CDR3 protein is CASSLGEGVWGETQYF. The CDR3 DNA sequence: TGTGCCAGCAGCCTCGGGGAGGGAGTCTGGGGGGAGACCCAGTACTTC. The chain recombines TRBV28 with TRBJ2-5, with 7 bases lining up with TRBD2. With 6 bases clipped from V and 5 bases from J, the junction kept 15 bases outside the gene matches. Germline V gene lookup returns CDR1 MDHEN and CDR2 SYDVKM. CDR3 length: 16 residues.

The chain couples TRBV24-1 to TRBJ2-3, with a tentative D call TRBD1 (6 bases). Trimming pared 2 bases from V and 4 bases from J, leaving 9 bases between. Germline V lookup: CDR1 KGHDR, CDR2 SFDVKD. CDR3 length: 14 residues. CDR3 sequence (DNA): TGTGCCACCAGTGATTACTACAGGGCAGATACGCAGTATTTT. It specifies CATSDYYRADTQYF.

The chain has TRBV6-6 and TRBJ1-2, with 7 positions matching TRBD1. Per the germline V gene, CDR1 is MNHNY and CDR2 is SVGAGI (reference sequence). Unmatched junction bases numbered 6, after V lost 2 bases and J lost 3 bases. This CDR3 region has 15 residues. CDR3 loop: CASSYPAGTDYGYTF. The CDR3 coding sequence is TGTGCCAGCAGTTACCCCGCAGGGACAGACTATGGCTACACCTTC.

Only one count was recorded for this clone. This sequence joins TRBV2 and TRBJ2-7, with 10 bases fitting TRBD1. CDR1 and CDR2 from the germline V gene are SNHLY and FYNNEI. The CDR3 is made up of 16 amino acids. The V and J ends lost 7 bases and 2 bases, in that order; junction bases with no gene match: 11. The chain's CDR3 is CASMDWTGGETYEQYF. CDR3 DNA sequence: TGTGCCAGCATGGATTGGACAGGGGGGGAAACCTACGAGCAGTACTTC. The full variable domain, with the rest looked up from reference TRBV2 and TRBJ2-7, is EPEVTQTPSHQVTQMGQEVILRCVPISNHLYFYWYRQILGQKVEFLVSFYNNEISEKSEIFDDQFSVERPDGSNFTLKIRSTKLEDSAMYFCASMDWTGGETYEQYFGPGTRLTVT.

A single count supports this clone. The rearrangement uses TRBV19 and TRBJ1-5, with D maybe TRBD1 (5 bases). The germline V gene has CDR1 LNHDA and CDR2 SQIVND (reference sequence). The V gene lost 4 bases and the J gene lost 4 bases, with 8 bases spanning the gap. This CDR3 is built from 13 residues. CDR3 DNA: TGTGCCAGTAGTAGGACACCGAATCAGCCCCAGCATTTT. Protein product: CASSRTPNQPQHF.